The sequence of this T cell receptor beta chain was determined in a study of cytomegalovirus exposure and HLA in healthy donors. Study information: The Caucasian-associated ancestry cluster contained 81% of the approximately 400 genotyped donors.

Healthy people donating bone marrow made up the donors. Regarding this clone: The antigen remains unidentified.

The primer mix had 60 Vbeta and 13 Jbeta primers. As originally analysed: In a later analysis, tens of millions of unique TCR beta chains included roughly 11 million shared by two or more donors. Sequencing used immunoSEQ multiplex PCR; TCRdb keeps in-frame clones, though not all of them. The DNA gave D and trimming, while V, J and clone size come from that table. The sample yields around 90,000 clones, 75% to 85% seen once. The ends lost 4 bases at V and 2 bases at J; junction bases unmatched: 1. CDR3 length: 14 residues. Germline CDR1 reads SGHTA; CDR2 reads FQGTGA. Study-wide results and limits: Investigators reported 164 TCR beta chains as tied to cytomegalovirus.

The sequence was collected from a male donor in good health and CMV-seropositive. The chain couples TRBV7-3 to TRBJ2-2, with TRBD1 matching 7 bases. Sequencing was carried out using PBMCs. CDR3 nucleotide sequence: TGTGCCAGCAGCTGGGACAGCAACACCGGGGAGCTGTTTTTT. This codes for CASSWDSNTGELFF. Full variable domain (remainder filled in from reference TRBV7-3 and TRBJ2-2): GAGVSQTPSNKVTEKGKYVELRCDPISGHTALYWYRQSLGQGPEFLIYFQGTGAADDSGLPNDRFFAVRPEGSVSTLKIQRTERGDSAVYLCASSWDSNTGELFFGEGSRLTVL.